The 31 T cell receptor beta chains listed next were all sequenced from one sample in a study of CD8+CD57+ T cells in acquired aplastic anemia. CDR3 and TCR beta VDJ profiling relied on a genomic DNA template. TCRdb passed the reads through MiXCR, listing each CDR3 protein once. The table shows some 130,000 distinct CDR3 sequences, with 40% to 60% occurring only once. Material: sorted CD4+, CD8+, or CD8+CD57+ T cells (not recorded which) from PBMCs. These receptors all stem from a human donor in good health, serving as a control.

CDR3 bases: TGTGCCAGTAGTATAGACAGGGGTGAAGTTTCACCCCTCCACTTT. As protein: CASSIDRGEVSPLHF. This chain links TRBV19 with TRBJ1-6; D possibly corresponds to TRBD1 (6 bases). The CDR3 sequence is 15 residues long. V lost 0 bases to trimming and J lost 9 bases, with 12 bases between them. CDR1 is LNHDA and CDR2 is SQIVND in the germline V gene (reference sequence).

This clonotype was found once. The gene calls are TRBV10-3 and TRBJ2-3; 9 positions match TRBD2. This CDR3 has 16 residues. Losses at the gene ends were 10 bases for V and 4 bases for J; bases not matched to a gene: 15. Germline V gene lookup returns CDR1 ENHRY and CDR2 SYGVKD. CDR3 bases: TGTGCCACACACGGCGCGATTAGCGGGGGTGCAGATACGCAGTATTTT. Protein: CATHGAISGGADTQYF.

V usage is TRBV10-1 and J usage is TRBJ2-5, with 9 bases lining up with TRBD2. V was pared by 3 bases and J by 2 bases, with 4 bases of the junction left unmatched. The CDR3 contains 15 residues. Germline V gene data show CDR1 as WNHNN and CDR2 as SYGVQD (reference sequence). DNA of the CDR3: TGCGCCAGCAGTGAATCAGCGGGGGGACAAGAGACCCAGTACTTC. This encodes CASSESAGGQETQYF.

This clonotype was seen ten or more times. The chain joins TRBV3-1 to TRBJ2-7, with no clear D. The germline V and J ends were trimmed by 2 bases and 3 bases, with 8 bases remaining between them. Germline CDR1 LGHDT, CDR2 YNNKEL (reference sequence). The CDR3 totals 13 residues. The DNA of the CDR3 is TGTGCCAGCAGCCAATCGAACGGCTACGAGCAGTACTTC. Its translation: CASSQSNGYEQYF.

The sample holds many counts of this clonotype. V usage is TRBV7-2 and J usage is TRBJ2-5; 9 positions agree with TRBD1. V dropped 1 base and J dropped 3; count of bases not matched to a gene: 12. CDR1 is SGHTA, CDR2 FQGNSA, per germline. The CDR3 is 18 amino acids. This CDR3 is CASSLVPNNRGLEETQYF. Here the CDR3 DNA reads TGTGCCAGCAGCTTAGTGCCCAACAACAGGGGGCTGGAAGAGACCCAGTACTTC.

The chain combines TRBV10-3 with TRBJ1-5; D remains unclear. Germline CDR1 is ENHRY and CDR2 is SYGVKD. This CDR3 has 14 amino acids. V gave up 6 bases and J gave up 1 base, with 10 bases separating them. CDR3 sequence: CAIREGLSNQPQHF. DNA of the CDR3: TGTGCCATCAGGGAAGGTTTGAGCAATCAGCCCCAGCATTTT.

J is TRBJ1-5 and V is TRBV19, with D maybe TRBD1 (5 bases). The CDR3 is 14 residues long. Germline V gene lookup returns CDR1 LNHDA and CDR2 SQIVND (reference sequence). Deletions cut 4 bases from V and 7 bases from J, with 14 bases between. This CDR3 is CASSSQGFRQPQHF. The CDR3 nucleotides are TGTGCCAGTAGTAGTCAGGGCTTTAGGCAGCCCCAGCATTTT.

The CDR3 region is CASSDRPRNTEAFF. In DNA, the CDR3 is TGTGCCAGCAGCGACCGACCGAGGAACACTGAAGCTTTCTTT. The V gene is TRBV13, the J gene TRBJ1-1; D is unclear. The CDR3 totals 14 residues. Germline CDR1 and CDR2: PRHDT and FYEKMQ (reference sequence). Trimming removed 5 bases at V and 1 base at J, with 11 bases between.

As concerns this clonotype: This could be a read error, since a much larger clone is one nucleotide away. The conserved phenylalanine or tryptophan is not found at the CDR3 terminus, so this likely reflects a read error. The V call is TRBV5-8, the J call TRBJ1-1; 11 nucleotides align to TRBD1. V lost 0 bases to trimming and J lost 8 bases; unmatched junction nucleotides: 3. Per the germline V gene, CDR1 is SGHTS and CDR2 is YDEGEE. This CDR3 spans 14 amino acids. The CDR3 sequence: CASSLGTGGAEAFS. The CDR3 nucleotides read TGTGCCAGCAGCTTGGGGACAGGGGGCGCGGAAGCTTTCTCT.

There are a few counts of this clonotype. The rearrangement joins TRBV7-8 to TRBJ2-3; D gene unclear. The end of the DNA is better explained by TRBJ1-5, so the J call may be wrong. CDR1 and CDR2 from the germline V gene are SGHVS and FQNEAQ. This CDR3 comprises 14 residues. CDR3 sequence reads: CASSFGGVDDTQHF. For the CDR3, the DNA is TGTGCCAGCAGCTTCGGCGGGGTGGATGATACGCAGCATTTT.

This clonotype was seen a handful of times. CDR3 loop: CASSFERVNSYEQYF. The CDR3 DNA follows: TGCGCCAGCAGCTTCGAACGGGTGAACTCCTACGAGCAGTACTTC. The chain joins TRBV5-1 to TRBJ2-7; D is unclear. The CDR3 length is 15 residues. V was cut by 2 bases and J by 0 bases, with 12 bases left in between. Germline V CDR1 and CDR2: SGHRS, YFSETQ.

This clonotype appeared a single time. A read error is possible here, since a much larger clone lies one base away. In this CDR3 the conserved last residue, phenylalanine or tryptophan, is missing, so a read error is likely. The rearrangement links TRBV4-1 to TRBJ1-4; 9 nucleotides align to TRBD1. Germline loops: CDR1 MGHRA, CDR2 YSYEKL. The CDR3 extends over 15 amino acids. The J segment lost 4 bases and the V segment lost 4 bases, leaving 4 bases of the junction unmatched. CDR3 DNA: TGCGCCAGCAGCCCCCCGGGACAGGGTAATGAAAAACTGTTTCTT. Translating gives CASSPPGQGNEKLFL.

This clonotype was picked up many times. This chain joins TRBV6-6 and TRBJ1-3; 8 bases fit TRBD1. The CDR3 is 12 residues long. V lost 6 bases, J lost 8 bases, and 3 bases stayed unmatched. Germline V CDR1 and CDR2: MNHNY, SVGAGI (reference sequence). The CDR3 protein is CASRPQGDTIYF. CDR3 coding DNA: TGTGCCAGCAGGCCACAGGGGGACACCATATATTTT.

This clonotype was observed many times. The genes are TRBV29-1 and TRBJ2-5, with 9 bases that match TRBD2. With V trimmed by 2 bases and J by 2 bases, 6 bases remained unmatched. The CDR3 has 15 amino acids. CDR1 is SQVTM and CDR2 is ANQGSEA in the germline V gene. The CDR3 loop reads CSVERASGVQETQYF. Written as DNA, the CDR3 is TGCAGCGTTGAAAGGGCTAGCGGGGTACAAGAGACCCAGTACTTC.

This sequence joins TRBV24-1 and TRBJ1-4; TRBD1 matches 8 bases. CDR3 length: 11 amino acids. The V segment lost 9 bases and the J segment 11 bases; nucleotides outside the gene matches: 4. In germline, CDR1 is KGHDR, CDR2 SFDVKD. CDR3 residues: CATLDRVKLFF. The CDR3 coding sequence is TGTGCCACCTTGGACAGGGTGAAACTGTTTTTT.

The rearrangement joins TRBV2 to TRBJ2-5; D unclear. Germline CDR1 is SNHLY and CDR2 is FYNNEI. The V gene lost 0 bases and the J gene lost 5 bases, with 13 bases spanning the gap. This CDR3 is 15 amino acids long. CDR3 protein: CASSEAITFLETQYF. Here the CDR3 DNA reads TGTGCCAGCAGTGAAGCGATTACTTTCCTGGAGACCCAGTACTTC. Full variable domain (rest looked up from reference TRBV2 and TRBJ2-5): EPEVTQTPSHQVTQMGQEVILRCVPISNHLYFYWYRQILGQKVEFLVSFYNNEISEKSEIFDDQFSVERPDGSNFTLKIRSTKLEDSAMYFCASSEAITFLETQYFGPGTRLLVL.

This clonotype rates as medium-sized. This chain uses TRBV6-1 with TRBJ2-7; D gene unclear. The V gene lost 7 bases and the J gene lost 3 bases, with 7 bases spanning the gap. Germline V gene data show CDR1 as MNHNS and CDR2 as SASEGT. CDR3 length: 11 amino acids. CDR3 bases: TGTGCCAGCACGCTCGGCTACGAGCAGTACTTC. Translating it yields CASTLGYEQYF.

This clonotype was counted only a few times. This chain links TRBV10-3 with TRBJ2-7; 9 positions match TRBD1. The CDR3 is made up of 14 amino acids. Germline lookup yields CDR1 ENHRY and CDR2 SYGVKD. The V segment lost 7 bases and the J segment 5 bases; nucleotides outside the gene matches: 9. This chain's CDR3 is CAIMGGTGIHEQYF. The CDR3 bases are TGTGCCATCATGGGCGGGACAGGGATCCACGAGCAGTACTTC.

This clonotype was observed many times. V and J are TRBV6-5 and TRBJ1-1, with 8 bases aligning to TRBD1. This CDR3 spans 15 amino acids. From germline, CDR1 is MNHEY and CDR2 SVGAGI. V trimming: 6 bases; J trimming: 5 bases; junction bases outside the gene matches: 11. CDR3 sequence: CASSHRTGLGTEAFF. CDR3 bases: TGTGCCAGCAGCCACAGGACAGGGCTAGGGACTGAAGCTTTCTTT.

The sample holds one count of this clonotype. The chain has TRBV29-1 and TRBJ2-2; TRBD2 might be the D (5 bases). CDR3 length equals 14 residues. In germline, CDR1 is SQVTM, CDR2 ANQGSEA. V lost 4 bases and J 0 bases, leaving 9 bases between the germline ends. The CDR3 reads CSVAGLANTGELFF. CDR3 coding DNA: TGCAGCGTTGCGGGGTTAGCGAACACCGGGGAGCTGTTTTTT.

This clonotype came up many times. The chain couples TRBV11-2 to TRBJ2-3; 9 nucleotides line up with TRBD2. The CDR3 consists of 16 residues. Germline lookup yields CDR1 SGHAT and CDR2 FQNNGV. After removal of 2 bases from V and 6 bases from J, the junction contained 9 bases not matched to a gene. For the CDR3, the DNA is TGTGCCAGCAGCTTAAGCGGTGCGGGGGGGCAGGATACGCAGTATTTT. Translating it yields CASSLSGAGGQDTQYF.

The gene calls are TRBV7-2 and TRBJ1-1, with a tentative D call TRBD1 (5 bases). In germline, CDR1 is SGHTA, CDR2 FQGNSA. This CDR3 comprises 14 residues. The V gene lost 2 bases and the J gene lost 5 bases, with 12 bases spanning the gap. Written as DNA, the CDR3 is TGTGCCAGCAGCTTAAAACATCAGGGAACTGAAGCTTTCTTT. Encoded protein: CASSLKHQGTEAFF.

This clonotype was picked up many times. The genes are TRBV7-9 and TRBJ2-7; TRBD2 is a possible D gene (5 bases). This CDR3 has 12 residues. V gave up 6 bases and J gave up 0 bases, with 6 bases separating them. Germline loops: CDR1 SEHNR, CDR2 FQNEAQ (reference sequence). CDR3 in DNA: TGTGCCAGCAGAGCGGACTCCTACGAGCAGTACTTC. Translated, it gives CASRADSYEQYF.

This chain uses TRBV11-1 with TRBJ2-7; 8 bases match TRBD1. The V and J ends lost 2 bases and 2 bases, in that order; junction bases with no gene match: 8. The CDR3 covers 16 residues. Germline values: CDR1 SGHAT, CDR2 FQDESV (reference sequence). CDR3 sequence (DNA): TGTGCCAGCAGCTTAATGGGGCAGGGGGCCGCCTACGAGCAGTACTTC. This translates into CASSLMGQGAAYEQYF.

Comment on this clonotype: A much more abundant neighbour one base away suggests this may be a read error. This chain links TRBV9 with TRBJ2-1, with a possible D match to TRBD1 (6 bases). The V end lost 0 bases, the J end lost 6 bases, and 16 bases lay between the germline ends. The CDR3 totals 16 residues. The germline V gene encodes CDR1 SGDLS and CDR2 YYNGEE. The CDR3: CASSVEGVGPRNEQFF. Here the CDR3 DNA reads TGTGCCAGCAGCGTAGAGGGGGTCGGCCCTCGCAATGAGCAGTTCTTC.

This chain connects TRBV14 to TRBJ2-7; the D is unclear. From germline, CDR1 is SGHDN and CDR2 FVKESK. The CDR3 covers 14 residues. V lost 5 bases, J lost 0 bases, and 11 bases lay in between. The CDR3 DNA sequence: TGTGCCAGCAGCTCCGCTTTAAGCTCCTACGAGCAGTACTTC. Encoded protein: CASSSALSSYEQYF.

This clonotype was observed at least ten times. The germline gene is not matched at one end of the junction; a read error may be the cause. This sequence joins TRBV5-4 and TRBJ2-1; D gene unclear. Germline values: CDR1 SGHNT, CDR2 YYREEE (reference sequence). The CDR3 is 16 residues long. This CDR3 reads CASSLIGVGSYNEQFF. In nucleotides, the CDR3 is TGCGCCAGCAGCTTGATAGGAGTTGGTTCCTACAATGAGCAGTTCTTC.

V gene TRBV20-1 combines with J gene TRBJ1-2; 11 bases map to TRBD1. With 3 bases clipped from V and 2 bases from J, the junction kept 14 bases outside the gene matches. Germline V gene lookup returns CDR1 DFQATT and CDR2 SNEGSKA (reference sequence). The CDR3 contains 18 residues. The CDR3 is CSASRGADRGLKNYGYTF. CDR3 sequence (DNA): TGCAGTGCTAGTCGAGGGGCGGACAGGGGGCTGAAAAACTATGGCTACACCTTC.

This clonotype was seen just once. The chain recombines TRBV10-3 with TRBJ2-5, with a tentative D call TRBD2 (5 bases). The CDR3 consists of 15 residues. In germline, CDR1 is ENHRY, CDR2 SYGVKD. The V end lost 3 bases, the J end lost 5 bases, and 16 bases lay between the germline ends. The CDR3 DNA reads as TGTGCCATCAGTGATGCTAGAGGGCTCGGGGAGACCCAGTACTTC. It codes for CAISDARGLGETQYF.

This clonotype was seen just once. This rearrangement joins TRBV25-1 to TRBJ1-6, with TRBD1 matching over 9 bases. This CDR3 contains 18 residues. CDR1 is MGHDK, CDR2 SYGVNS, per germline. The V and J ends lost 4 bases and 0 bases, in that order; junction bases with no gene match: 7. The CDR3 DNA reads as TGTGCCAGCAGTGCCACCGGACAGGGGAGCTCCTATAATTCACCCCTCCACTTT. It codes for CASSATGQGSSYNSPLHF.

V gene TRBV11-2 combines with J gene TRBJ1-2; D might be TRBD1 (5 bases). V was trimmed by 1 base and J by 3 bases, leaving 15 bases between them. This CDR3 comprises 16 residues. Germline V gives CDR1 SGHAT, CDR2 FQNNGV. CDR3 region: CASSLVSGLRDYGYTF. CDR3 coding DNA: TGTGCCAGCAGCTTAGTCTCAGGGCTAAGGGACTATGGCTACACCTTC.